This record concerns one T cell receptor (beta chain) sequence. Measured with immunoSEQ multiplex PCR; TCRdb has only the in-frame clones, and not every one. The sample includes 300,000 to 350,000 clones, roughly 87% of them seen just once. The data belong to a study of blood T cell repertoires in COVID-19. Germline V gene data show CDR1 as SQVTM and CDR2 as ANQGSEA. This CDR3 region has 11 residues. V was clipped by 7 bases and J by 8 bases; unmatched bases: 5. The specimen was peripheral blood. This sequence joins TRBV29-1 and TRBJ1-2; 9 bases are a match to TRBD1. This TCR was recovered from a man in his thirties or forties with COVID-19, enrolled during active disease. The DNA of the CDR3 is TGCAGCGCCTCGGACAGGGGCGGCTACACCTTC. Its protein product is CSASDRGGYTF.